These 23 T cell receptor beta chains were sequenced from one sample in a study of human thymus T cells. Produced via immunoSEQ multiplex PCR; TCRdb's table is partial and in-frame only. In the table there are tens of thousands of clones, 94% of which are singletons. Sequenced: blood. The receptors derive from a boy in the first two years of life with a congenital heart defect but otherwise immunologically healthy.

Only one count was recorded for this clone. The chain couples TRBV4-1 to TRBJ2-3; 7 bases match TRBD2. CDR1 and CDR2 from the germline V gene are MGHRA and YSYEKL. V gave up 4 bases and J gave up 2 bases; unmatched junction bases: 9. The CDR3 spans 16 residues. CDR3 nucleotide sequence: TGCGCCAGCAGCCCCCGGCTAGCGGAAAACACAGATACGCAGTATTTT. It specifies CASSPRLAENTDTQYF.

This rearrangement joins TRBV4-1 to TRBJ2-7; a possible D gene is TRBD2 (6 bases). Trimming took off 5 bases at V and 7 bases at J, with 12 bases between the two ends. CDR1 is MGHRA, CDR2 YSYEKL, per germline. The CDR3 loop spans 12 amino acids. The CDR3 bases are TGCGCCAGCAGCGTACCTCGGGGGGAGCAGTACTTC. Protein: CASSVPRGEQYF.

The chain is built from TRBV6-5 and TRBJ2-7; D is unclear. Germline values: CDR1 MNHEY, CDR2 SVGAGI. The CDR3 extends over 12 amino acids. V was cut by 5 bases and J by 2 bases, with 7 bases left in between. CDR3: CASSVFTYEQYF. DNA of the CDR3: TGTGCCAGCAGTGTCTTCACCTACGAGCAGTACTTC.

The gene calls are TRBV7-2 and TRBJ1-2, with TRBD1 identical over 8 bases. The CDR3 totals 14 residues. Germline lookup yields CDR1 SGHTA and CDR2 FQGNSA. J lost 2 bases, V lost 1 base, and 0 bases had no gene match. The CDR3 DNA reads TGTGCCAGCAGCTTAGGGACAGGGAACTATGGCTACACCTTC. Translated: CASSLGTGNYGYTF.

J is TRBJ2-1 and V is TRBV28, with 7 bases identical to TRBD1. The CDR3 has 12 amino acids. Germline V CDR1 and CDR2: MDHEN, SYDVKM. Losses at the gene ends were 6 bases for V and 9 bases for J; bases not matched to a gene: 5. For the CDR3, the DNA is TGTGCCAGCAGCCCCACAGGGGTTGAGCAGTTCTTC. This sequence encodes CASSPTGVEQFF.

The chain carries TRBV6-1 and TRBJ1-6, with TRBD1 as a possible D gene (5 bases). CDR3 length: 15 amino acids. CDR1 is MNHNS, CDR2 SASEGT, per germline. The ends were cut back, 7 bases at V and 4 bases at J, with 14 bases in the middle. CDR3 DNA sequence: TGTGCCAGCATCCCAGGGATTGGGTATAATTCACCCCTCCACTTT. Translated: CASIPGIGYNSPLHF.

The chain combines TRBV6-5 with TRBJ2-3; 11 nucleotides align to TRBD2. Trimming at V came to 0 bases and at J to 4 bases, leaving 0 bases not matched to a gene. The CDR3 is made up of 15 amino acids. Germline V CDR1 and CDR2: MNHEY, SVGAGI. The CDR3 DNA follows: TGTGCCAGCAGTTACTCGACTAGCGGGGCAGATACGCAGTATTTT. Amino acids: CASSYSTSGADTQYF.

V and J are TRBV6-6 and TRBJ2-5; either TRBD1 or TRBD2 may fit D (5 bases each). Per the germline V gene, CDR1 is MNHNY and CDR2 is SVGAGI (reference sequence). This CDR3 is built from 15 residues. V was pared by 7 bases and J by 1 base, with 16 bases between. The CDR3 spells CASTLGTATQETQYF. In DNA, the CDR3 is TGTGCCAGCACTCTAGGGACCGCCACCCAAGAGACCCAGTACTTC.

V usage is TRBV19 and J usage is TRBJ1-5; the D gene is possibly TRBD1 (5 bases). From germline, CDR1 is LNHDA and CDR2 SQIVND (reference sequence). V gave up 3 bases and J gave up 1 base, with 10 bases separating them. This CDR3 contains 15 residues. This chain's CDR3 is CASSIRGESNQPQHF. The CDR3 DNA is TGTGCCAGTAGTATTCGGGGGGAAAGCAATCAGCCCCAGCATTTT.

The rearrangement uses TRBV28 and TRBJ2-7; 9 bases line up with TRBD1. This CDR3 has 13 amino acids. Germline V CDR1 and CDR2: MDHEN, SYDVKM. V shed 7 bases and J 4 bases; nucleotides not matched to a gene: 5. The CDR3 region is CASTDRGAYEQYF. CDR3 bases: TGTGCCAGCACCGACAGGGGGGCTTACGAGCAGTACTTC.

The J gene is TRBJ1-5, the V gene TRBV19, with D uncertain. V was trimmed by 2 bases and J by 0 bases, leaving 11 bases between them. CDR1 and CDR2 from the germline V gene are LNHDA and SQIVND (reference sequence). The length of the CDR3 is 16 residues. CDR3 sequence reads: CASSIYPDYSNQPQHF. The CDR3 DNA sequence: TGTGCCAGTAGTATATACCCAGACTATAGCAATCAGCCCCAGCATTTT. The variable domain in full, completed from reference TRBV19 and TRBJ1-5, reads DGGITQSPKYLFRKEGQNVTLSCEQNLNHDAMYWYRQDPGQGLRLIYYSQIVNDFQKGDIAEGYSVSREKKESFPLTVTSAQKNPTAFYLCASSIYPDYSNQPQHFGDGTRLSIL.

The chain employs TRBV6-6 and TRBJ1-5; TRBD1 might be the D (6 bases). Trimming removed 3 bases from V and 4 bases from J, with 10 bases in between. Germline assignment: CDR1 MNHNY and CDR2 SVGAGI (reference sequence). The CDR3 loop spans 14 amino acids. CDR3 region: CASSYSQGNQPQHF. Written as DNA, the CDR3 is TGTGCCAGCAGTTATTCGCAGGGGAATCAGCCCCAGCATTTT.

The table lists this clone with a count of one. This chain links TRBV4-1 with TRBJ1-2; TRBD1 is a possible D gene (5 bases). Deletions cut 3 bases from V and 4 bases from J, with 15 bases between. CDR1 is MGHRA, CDR2 YSYEKL, per germline. The CDR3 spans 15 residues. The CDR3 protein is CASSQTATLPYGYTF. The CDR3 DNA is TGCGCCAGCAGCCAGACAGCAACTTTACCCTATGGCTACACCTTC.

In its sample, this clone was seen once. The gene calls are TRBV15 and TRBJ1-2; D not resolved. The germline gives CDR1 LNHNV, CDR2 YYDKDF (reference sequence). The CDR3 contains 14 residues. V was shortened by 5 bases and J by 3 bases, with 13 bases between the two germline ends. CDR3 in DNA: TGTGCCACCAGCTTTACTGGGGTAGACTATGGCTACACCTTC. This encodes CATSFTGVDYGYTF.

This chain connects TRBV6-5 to TRBJ1-6; D might be TRBD1 (6 bases). The germline gives CDR1 MNHEY, CDR2 SVGAGI. The CDR3 spans 15 residues. V lost 7 bases to trimming and J lost 3 bases, with 13 bases between them. The CDR3 protein is CASMLRQDYNSPLHF. In DNA form, the CDR3 reads TGTGCCAGCATGCTAAGACAGGACTATAATTCACCCCTCCACTTT.

This chain connects TRBV6-5 to TRBJ1-3, with D unclear. Germline lookup yields CDR1 MNHEY and CDR2 SVGAGI. The CDR3 covers 16 residues. Trimming stripped 2 bases from V and 0 bases from J, with 11 bases between. CDR3 in DNA: TGTGCCAGCAGTTACCAACCCGGGTTCTCTGGAAACACCATATATTTT. It translates to CASSYQPGFSGNTIYF.

In its sample, this clone was seen once. Here the CDR3 reads CASSLEVGTRKSYEQYF. The CDR3 DNA reads as TGTGCCAGCAGCTTAGAGGTTGGGACTCGAAAATCCTACGAGCAGTACTTC. The rearrangement uses TRBV11-2 and TRBJ2-7, with a possible D match to TRBD2 (6 bases). The CDR3 is made up of 17 amino acids. Germline V gene sequence: CDR1 SGHAT, CDR2 FQNNGV. V was pared by 0 bases and J by 1 base, with 16 bases between.

The chain is built from TRBV12-2 and TRBJ2-1; the table gives TRBD2 as D, unverified against the DNA. TRBV12-2 is a documented pseudogene. This CDR3 is built from 17 residues. CDR3 sequence reads: CASRLRAIGTSAHGGFF. CDR3 in DNA: TGTGCAAGTCGCTTAAGAGCAATCGGGACTAGCGCACACGGGGGGTTCTTC.

This chain connects TRBV11-2 to TRBJ2-3; the D gene is possibly TRBD2 (6 bases). Germline loops: CDR1 SGHAT, CDR2 FQNNGV. The V and J ends lost 1 base and 6 bases respectively, with 17 bases between them. The CDR3 totals 16 residues. The CDR3 sequence is CASSLGYREFLDTQYF. CDR3 sequence (DNA): TGTGCCAGCAGCTTAGGCTACCGGGAGTTCCTTGATACGCAGTATTTT. The full variable domain, completed using reference TRBV11-2 and TRBJ2-3, is EAGVAQSPRYKIIEKRQSVAFWCNPISGHATLYWYQQILGQGPKLLIQFQNNGVVDDSQLPKDRFSAERLKGVDSTLKIQPAKLEDSAVYLCASSLGYREFLDTQYFGPGTRLTVL.

This chain links TRBV14 with TRBJ2-6; TRBD1 agrees at 9 bases. CDR3 length: 18 residues. The germline V gene encodes CDR1 SGHDN and CDR2 FVKESK. V was pared by 6 bases and J by 2 bases, with 11 bases of the junction left unmatched. CDR3 sequence (DNA): TGTGCCAGCAGGAGGAGGGGACAGGGACTTGCTGGGGCCAACGTCCTGACTTTC. Translated, it gives CASRRRGQGLAGANVLTF.

The J gene is TRBJ2-6, the V gene TRBV4-2, with D perhaps matching TRBD1 (6 bases). Germline V gene data show CDR1 as LGHNA and CDR2 as YNFKEQ. With 0 bases removed from V and 4 bases from J, the gap between germline ends came to 10 bases. The CDR3 contains 16 residues. The CDR3 sequence is CASSQDQGTGANVLTF. The CDR3 DNA follows: TGTGCCAGCAGCCAAGATCAGGGGACAGGGGCCAACGTCCTGACTTTC.

This rearrangement joins TRBV19 to TRBJ1-1; 7 bases fit TRBD1. V shed 6 bases, J shed 0 bases, and the junction held 1 base outside the gene matches. Per the germline V gene, CDR1 is LNHDA and CDR2 is SQIVND (reference sequence). CDR3 size: 13 residues. The CDR3 nucleotides read TGTGCCAGTAGCAGGGGGTTGAACACTGAAGCTTTCTTT. Protein: CASSRGLNTEAFF.

A single count supports this clone. CDR3 protein: CASRVLAGSTDTQYF. In DNA, the CDR3 is TGTGCCAGTAGGGTACTAGCGGGGAGCACAGATACGCAGTATTTT. The genes are TRBV19 and TRBJ2-3; 10 positions agree with TRBD2. The CDR3 has 15 residues. Germline CDR1 LNHDA, CDR2 SQIVND (reference sequence). The J segment lost 0 bases and the V segment lost 6 bases, leaving 3 bases of the junction unmatched.